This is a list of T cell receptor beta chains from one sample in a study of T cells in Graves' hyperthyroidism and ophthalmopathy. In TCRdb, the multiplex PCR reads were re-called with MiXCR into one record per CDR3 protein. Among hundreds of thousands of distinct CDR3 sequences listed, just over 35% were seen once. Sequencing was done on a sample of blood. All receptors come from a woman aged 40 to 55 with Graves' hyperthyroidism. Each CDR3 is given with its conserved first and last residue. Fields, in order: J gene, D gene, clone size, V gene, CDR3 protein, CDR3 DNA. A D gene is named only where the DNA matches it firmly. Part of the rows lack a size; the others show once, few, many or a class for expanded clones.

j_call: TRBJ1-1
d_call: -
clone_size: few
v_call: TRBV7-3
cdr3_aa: CASSQADRRVNTEAFF
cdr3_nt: TGCGCCAGCAGCCAAGCCGACAGGAGGGTGAACACTGAAGCTTTCTTT

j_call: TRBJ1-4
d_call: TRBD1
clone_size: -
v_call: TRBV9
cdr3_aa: CASSVEAGGGEKLFF
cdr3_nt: TGTGCCAGCAGCGTAGAAGCAGGGGGGGGTGAAAAACTGTTTTTT

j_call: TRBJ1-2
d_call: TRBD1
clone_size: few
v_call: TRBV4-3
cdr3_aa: CASSQTIQGADGYTF
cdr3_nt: TGCGCCAGCAGCCAGACTATTCAGGGGGCGGATGGCTACACCTTC

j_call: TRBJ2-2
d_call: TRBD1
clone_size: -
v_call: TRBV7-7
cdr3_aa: CASSDRGVTGELFF
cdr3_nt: TGTGCTAGCAGCGACAGGGGTGTAACCGGGGAGCTGTTTTTT

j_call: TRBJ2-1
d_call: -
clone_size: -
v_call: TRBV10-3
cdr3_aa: CAISEGVQFF
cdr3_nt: TGTGCCATCAGTGAGGGGGTGCAGTTCTTC

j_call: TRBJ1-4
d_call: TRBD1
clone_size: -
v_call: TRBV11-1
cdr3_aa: CASSLASWGTGVMDATNEKLFF
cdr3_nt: TGTGCCAGCAGCTTAGCGAGTTGGGGTACAGGGGTTATGGATGCAACTAATGAAAAACTGTTTTTT

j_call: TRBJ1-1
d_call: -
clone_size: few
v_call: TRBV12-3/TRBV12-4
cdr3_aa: CASSFGFGTEAFF
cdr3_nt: TGTGCCAGCAGTTTTGGGTTCGGCACTGAAGCTTTCTTT

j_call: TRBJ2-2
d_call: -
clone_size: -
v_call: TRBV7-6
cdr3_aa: CASSKRGAGTGELFF
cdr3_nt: TGTGCCAGCAGCAAACGCGGGGCCGGCACCGGGGAGCTGTTTTTT

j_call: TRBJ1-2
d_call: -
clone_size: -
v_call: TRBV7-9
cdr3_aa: CASSQARGVGGYTF
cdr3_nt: TGTGCCAGCAGCCAAGCCCGGGGGGTAGGAGGCTACACCTTC

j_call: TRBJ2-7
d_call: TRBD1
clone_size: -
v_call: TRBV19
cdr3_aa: CASSQPRTGSSYEQYF
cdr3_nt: TGTGCCAGTAGTCAGCCCCGGACAGGGAGCTCCTACGAGCAGTACTTC

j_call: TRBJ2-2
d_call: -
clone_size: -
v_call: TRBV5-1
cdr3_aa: CASSQEGRTVTGELFF
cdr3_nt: TGCGCCAGCAGCCAAGAAGGCCGGACAGTAACAGGGGAGCTGTTTTTT

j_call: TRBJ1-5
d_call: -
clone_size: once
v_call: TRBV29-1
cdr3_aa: CSVEIQADQPQHF
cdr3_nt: TGCAGCGTTGAAATACAGGCAGATCAGCCCCAGCATTTT

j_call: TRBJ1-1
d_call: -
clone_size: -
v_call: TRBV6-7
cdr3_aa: CASSYSNGAGSVFEAFF
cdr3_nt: TGTGCCAGCAGTTACTCGAACGGGGCAGGGTCGGTCTTTGAAGCTTTCTTT

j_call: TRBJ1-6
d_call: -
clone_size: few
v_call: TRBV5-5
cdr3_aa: CASRVAGSYNSPLHF
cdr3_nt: TGTGCCAGCCGGGTCGCCGGGTCCTATAATTCACCCCTCCACTTT

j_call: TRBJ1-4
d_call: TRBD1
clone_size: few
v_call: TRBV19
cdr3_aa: CASRIRDSATNEKLFF
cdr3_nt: TGTGCCAGTAGAATCCGGGACAGTGCAACTAATGAAAAACTGTTTTTT

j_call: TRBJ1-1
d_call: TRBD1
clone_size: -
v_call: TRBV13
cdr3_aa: CASSLRATGGMNTEAFF
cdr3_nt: TGTGCCAGCAGCTTACGGGCGACAGGGGGAATGAACACTGAAGCTTTCTTT

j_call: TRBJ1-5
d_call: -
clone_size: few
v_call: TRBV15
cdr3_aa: CATSRAINQPQHF
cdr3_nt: TGTGCCACCAGCAGAGCCATTAATCAGCCCCAGCATTTT

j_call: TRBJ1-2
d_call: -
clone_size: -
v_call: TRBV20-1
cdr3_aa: CSTRDSPYGYTF
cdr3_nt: TGCAGTACTAGAGATTCTCCCTATGGCTACACCTTC

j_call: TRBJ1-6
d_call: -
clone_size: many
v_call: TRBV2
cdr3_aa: CASSKRTPFNSPLHF
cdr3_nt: TGTGCCAGCAGTAAAAGGACACCATTTAATTCACCCCTCCACTTT

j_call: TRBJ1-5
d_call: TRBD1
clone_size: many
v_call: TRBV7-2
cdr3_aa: CASSLAGQGVRGPQHF
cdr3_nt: TGTGCCAGCAGCTTAGCGGGACAGGGAGTGAGGGGGCCCCAGCATTTT

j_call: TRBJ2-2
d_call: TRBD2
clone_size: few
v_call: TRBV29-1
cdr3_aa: CSVDRLAGEWDTGELFF
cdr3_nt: TGCAGCGTTGATAGGCTAGCGGGGGAATGGGACACCGGGGAGCTGTTTTTT

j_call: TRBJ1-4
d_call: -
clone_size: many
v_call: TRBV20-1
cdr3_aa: CSARDEKLFF
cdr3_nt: TGCAGTGCTAGAGATGAAAAACTGTTTTTT

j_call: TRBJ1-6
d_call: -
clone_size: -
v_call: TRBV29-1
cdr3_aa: CSVESPSPLHF
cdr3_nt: TGCAGCGTTGAGAGTCCTTCACCCCTCCACTTT

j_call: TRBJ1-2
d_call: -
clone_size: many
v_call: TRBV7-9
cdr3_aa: CASSLGTAYGYTF
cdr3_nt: TGTGCCAGCAGCTTAGGGACAGCTTATGGCTACACCTTC

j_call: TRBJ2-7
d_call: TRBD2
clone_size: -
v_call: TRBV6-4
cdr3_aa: CASRWTSGGSNEQYF
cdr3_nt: TGTGCCAGCAGATGGACTAGCGGGGGTAGCAATGAGCAGTACTTC

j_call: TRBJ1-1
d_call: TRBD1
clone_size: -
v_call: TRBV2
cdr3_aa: CASSQGQGGEAFF
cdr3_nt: TGTGCCAGCAGCCAGGGGCAGGGGGGAGAAGCTTTCTTT

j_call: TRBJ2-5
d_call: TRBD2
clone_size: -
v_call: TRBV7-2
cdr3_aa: CASSLGVAGKETQYF
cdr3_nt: TGTGCCAGCAGCTTAGGGGTAGCGGGGAAAGAGACCCAGTACTTC

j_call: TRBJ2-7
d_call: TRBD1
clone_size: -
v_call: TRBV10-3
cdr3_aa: CASSYTSYRTGQSYEQYF
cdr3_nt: TGTGCCAGCAGTTATACCTCTTATCGGACAGGGCAATCCTACGAGCAGTACTTC

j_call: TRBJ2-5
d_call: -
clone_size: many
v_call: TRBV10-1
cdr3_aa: CASSAITAQETQYF
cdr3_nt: TGCGCCAGCAGTGCGATAACAGCGCAAGAGACCCAGTACTTC

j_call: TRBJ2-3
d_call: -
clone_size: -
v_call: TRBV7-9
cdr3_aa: CASSLGSLGDTQYF
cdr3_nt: TGTGCCAGCAGCTTAGGGAGCCTGGGAGATACGCAGTATTTT

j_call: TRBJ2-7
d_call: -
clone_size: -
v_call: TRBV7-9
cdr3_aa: CASSPQDEQYF
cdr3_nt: TGTGCCAGCAGCCCTCAGGACGAGCAGTACTTC

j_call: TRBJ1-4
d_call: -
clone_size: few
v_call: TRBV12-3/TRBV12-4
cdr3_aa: CASSLSGVNEKLFF
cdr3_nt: TGTGCCAGCAGTTTGTCAGGGGTTAATGAAAAACTGTTTTTT

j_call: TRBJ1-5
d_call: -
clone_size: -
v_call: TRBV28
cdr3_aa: CASSFAGRGQPQHF
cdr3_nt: TGTGCCAGCAGTTTCGCAGGGAGAGGTCAGCCCCAGCATTTT

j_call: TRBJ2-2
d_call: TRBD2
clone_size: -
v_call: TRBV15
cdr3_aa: CATSRSGGRFTGELFF
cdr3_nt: TGTGCCACCAGCAGAAGCGGGGGCAGATTCACCGGGGAGCTGTTTTTT

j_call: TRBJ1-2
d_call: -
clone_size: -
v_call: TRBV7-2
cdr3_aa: CASSPRGQEGDGYTF
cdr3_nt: TGTGCCAGCAGCCCCCGGGGACAAGAAGGAGATGGCTACACCTTC

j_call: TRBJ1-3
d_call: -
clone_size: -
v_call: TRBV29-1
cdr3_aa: CSVFYSDGGNTIYF
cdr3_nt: TGCAGCGTCTTTTACTCCGACGGTGGAAACACCATATATTTT

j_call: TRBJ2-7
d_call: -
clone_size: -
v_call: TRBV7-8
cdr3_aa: CASSQDPGQGGSYEQYF
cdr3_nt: TGTGCCAGCAGCCAAGACCCGGGACAAGGGGGCTCCTACGAGCAGTACTTC

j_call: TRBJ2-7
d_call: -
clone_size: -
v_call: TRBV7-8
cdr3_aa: CASSYSGGLPYEQYF
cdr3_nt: TGTGCCAGCAGTTACTCTGGCGGACTTCCCTACGAGCAGTACTTC

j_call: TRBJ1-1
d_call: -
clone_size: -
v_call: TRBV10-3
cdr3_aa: CASSLQPLNTEAFF
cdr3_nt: TGTGCCAGCAGCCTACAGCCTTTGAACACTGAAGCTTTCTTT

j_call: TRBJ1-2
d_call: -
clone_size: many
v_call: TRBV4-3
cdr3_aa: CASSQDARRYGYTF
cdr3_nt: TGCGCCAGCAGCCAAGATGCACGGCGCTATGGCTACACCTTC

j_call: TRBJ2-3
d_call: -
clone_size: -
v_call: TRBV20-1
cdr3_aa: CSAIGGDAQDTQYF
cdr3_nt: TGCAGTGCTATTGGCGGGGATGCACAAGATACGCAGTATTTT

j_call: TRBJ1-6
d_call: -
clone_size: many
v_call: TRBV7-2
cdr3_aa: CASSLVRGREEYNSPLHF
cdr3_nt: TGTGCCAGCAGCTTAGTGCGCGGCAGGGAGGAATATAATTCACCCCTCCACTTT

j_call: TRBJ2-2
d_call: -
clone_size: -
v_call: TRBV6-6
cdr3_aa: CASRPGTSWPGELFF
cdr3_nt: TGTGCCAGCAGGCCCGGGACCAGCTGGCCCGGGGAGCTGTTTTTT

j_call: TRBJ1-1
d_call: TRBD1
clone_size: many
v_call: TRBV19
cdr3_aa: CASSPRGQGTEAFF
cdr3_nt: TGTGCCAGTAGTCCACGGGGACAGGGGACTGAAGCTTTCTTT

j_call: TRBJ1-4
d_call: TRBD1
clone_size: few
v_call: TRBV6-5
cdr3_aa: CASSYTAGTGVEKLFF
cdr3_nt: TGTGCCAGCAGTTACACGGCCGGGACAGGGGTTGAAAAACTGTTTTTT

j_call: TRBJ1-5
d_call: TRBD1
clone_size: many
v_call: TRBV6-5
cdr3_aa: CASSETQGIPSQPQHF
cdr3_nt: TGTGCCAGCAGTGAAACACAGGGGATCCCCAGTCAGCCCCAGCATTTT

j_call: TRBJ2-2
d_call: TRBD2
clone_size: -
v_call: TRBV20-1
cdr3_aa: CSARAPLAGANTGELFF
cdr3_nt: TGCAGTGCTAGAGCCCCTTTAGCGGGGGCCAACACCGGGGAGCTGTTTTTT

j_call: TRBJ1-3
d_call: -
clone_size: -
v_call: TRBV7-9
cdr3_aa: CASSLGAGRGLSGNTIYF
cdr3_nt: TGTGCCAGCAGCTTAGGAGCGGGAAGGGGACTCTCTGGAAACACCATATATTTT

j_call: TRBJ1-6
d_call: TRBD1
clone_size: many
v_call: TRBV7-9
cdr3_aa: CASSSDREMVSPLHF
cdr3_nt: TGTGCCAGCAGCTCGGACAGGGAGATGGTTTCACCCCTCCACTTT

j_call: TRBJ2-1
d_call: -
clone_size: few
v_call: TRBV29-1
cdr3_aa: CSVGQGSSYNEQFF
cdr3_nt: TGCAGCGTTGGCCAGGGGAGCTCCTACAATGAGCAGTTCTTC

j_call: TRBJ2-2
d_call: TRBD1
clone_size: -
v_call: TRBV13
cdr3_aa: CASSSPRTGANTGELFF
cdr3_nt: TGTGCCAGCAGCTCCCCCCGGACAGGGGCGAACACCGGGGAGCTGTTTTTT

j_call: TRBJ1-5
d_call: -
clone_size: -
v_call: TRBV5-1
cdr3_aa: CASSPGGGPPQPQHF
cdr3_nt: TGCGCCAGCAGCCCGGGGGGGGGCCCCCCTCAGCCCCAGCATTTT

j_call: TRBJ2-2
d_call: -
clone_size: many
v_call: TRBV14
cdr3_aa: CASSADHDGVGELFF
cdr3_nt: TGTGCCAGCAGCGCAGATCATGACGGCGTCGGGGAGCTGTTTTTT

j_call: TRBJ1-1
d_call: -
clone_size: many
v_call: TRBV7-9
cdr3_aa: CASSLGRSNTEAFF
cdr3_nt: TGTGCCAGCAGCTTGGGACGGTCGAACACTGAAGCTTTCTTT